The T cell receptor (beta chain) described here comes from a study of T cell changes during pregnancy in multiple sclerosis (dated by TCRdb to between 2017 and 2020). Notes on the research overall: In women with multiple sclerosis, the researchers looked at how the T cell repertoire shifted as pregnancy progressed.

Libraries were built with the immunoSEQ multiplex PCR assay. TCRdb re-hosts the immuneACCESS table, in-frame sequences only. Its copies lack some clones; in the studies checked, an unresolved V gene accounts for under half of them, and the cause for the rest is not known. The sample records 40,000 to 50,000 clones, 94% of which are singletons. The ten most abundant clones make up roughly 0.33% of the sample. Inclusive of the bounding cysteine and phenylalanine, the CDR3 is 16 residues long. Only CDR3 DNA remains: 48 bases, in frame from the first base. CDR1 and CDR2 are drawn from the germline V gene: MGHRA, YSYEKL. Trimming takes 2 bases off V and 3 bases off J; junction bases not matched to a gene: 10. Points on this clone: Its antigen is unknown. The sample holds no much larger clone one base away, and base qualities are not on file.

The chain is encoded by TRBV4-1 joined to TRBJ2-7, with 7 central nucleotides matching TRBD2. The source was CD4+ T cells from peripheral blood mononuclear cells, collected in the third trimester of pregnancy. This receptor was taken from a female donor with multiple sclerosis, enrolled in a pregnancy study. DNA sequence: TGCGCCAGCAGCCAAATCGGTGGGGGGGGTCACTACGAGCAGTACTTC. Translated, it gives CASSQIGGGGHYEQYF.